This T cell receptor (beta chain) was obtained from a study of tumor and adjacent non-tumor tissue in lung cancer. For the study at large: On average, productive TCRbeta reads reached roughly 4.2 million per sample.

Findings of the study overall: Compared with tumor, normal lung showed significantly lower TCR diversity. Tumor TCR diversity, when higher, was linked to shorter survival.

The CDR3 runs 12 residues. Germline CDR1 reads DFQATT; CDR2 reads SNEGSKA (reference sequence). The library came from three nested PCR rounds adapted from ARM-PCR protocols. TCRdb re-analysed the multiplex PCR reads in MiXCR, keeping a single row per CDR3 protein. The sample has more than 55,000 distinct CDR3 sequences, about 61% seen once. Details on this clonotype: What it recognizes is unknown.

No cell sorting was done before RNA was extracted from the tissue. This non-tumor lung sample came from over 3 cm beyond the tumor edge. What was sequenced was distant non-tumor lung tissue. This TCR came from a man between 65 and 85 years old with non-small cell lung cancer. V usage is TRBV20-1 and J usage is TRBJ2-1; D might be TRBD1 (6 bases). The CDR3 DNA is TGCAGCCAAGGGGGCTCCTACAATGAGCAGTTCTTC. Residues: CSQGGSYNEQFF.